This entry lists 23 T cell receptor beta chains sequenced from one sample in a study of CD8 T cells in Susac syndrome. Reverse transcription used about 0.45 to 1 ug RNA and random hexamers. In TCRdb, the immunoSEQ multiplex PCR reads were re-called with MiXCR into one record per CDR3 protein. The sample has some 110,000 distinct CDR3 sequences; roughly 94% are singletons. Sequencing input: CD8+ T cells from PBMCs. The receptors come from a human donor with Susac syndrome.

The CDR3 coding sequence is TGTGCCAGCAGCCCCGTAAACTTCCAAGAGACCCAGTACTTC. Translating it yields CASSPVNFQETQYF. The chain links TRBV12-3 or TRBV12-4 to TRBJ2-5; D not resolved. Trimming cost V 6 bases and J 1 base, with 12 bases left between them. This CDR3 region has 14 residues.

In DNA, the CDR3 is TGTGCCAGCAGTTTAGGGGCCTATGGCTACACCTTC. This sequence encodes CASSLGAYGYTF. The genes are TRBV12-3 or TRBV12-4 and TRBJ1-2; the D is unclear. V lost 1 base to trimming and J lost 4 bases, with 4 bases between them. The CDR3 has 12 residues.

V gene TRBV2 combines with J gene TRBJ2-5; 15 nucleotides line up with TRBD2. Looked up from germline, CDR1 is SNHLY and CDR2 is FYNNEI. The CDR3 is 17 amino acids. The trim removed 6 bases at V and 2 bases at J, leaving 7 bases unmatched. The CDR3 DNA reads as TGTGCCAGCAGGGGACTAGCGGGGGGCGTAAATCAAGAGACCCAGTACTTC. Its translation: CASRGLAGGVNQETQYF.

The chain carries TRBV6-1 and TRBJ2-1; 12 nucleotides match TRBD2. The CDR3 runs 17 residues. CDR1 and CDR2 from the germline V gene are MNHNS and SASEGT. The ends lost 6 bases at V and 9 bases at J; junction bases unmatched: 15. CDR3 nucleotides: TGTGCCAGCAGCGACGAGCTAGCGGGGGGGTCCGGGGGTGAGCAGTTCTTC. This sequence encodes CASSDELAGGSGGEQFF.

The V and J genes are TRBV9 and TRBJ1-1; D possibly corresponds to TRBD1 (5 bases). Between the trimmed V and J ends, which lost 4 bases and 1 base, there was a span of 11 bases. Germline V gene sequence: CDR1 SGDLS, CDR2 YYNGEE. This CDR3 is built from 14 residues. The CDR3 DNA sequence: TGTGCCAGCAGCCCGGCGGGGGGGAACACTGAAGCTTTCTTT. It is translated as CASSPAGGNTEAFF.

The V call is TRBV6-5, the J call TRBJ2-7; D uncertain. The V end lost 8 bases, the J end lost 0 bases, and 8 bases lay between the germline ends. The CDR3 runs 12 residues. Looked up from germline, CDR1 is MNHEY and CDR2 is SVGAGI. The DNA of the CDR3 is TGTGCCAGCGGTCCAGGCTCCTACGAGCAGTACTTC. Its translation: CASGPGSYEQYF.

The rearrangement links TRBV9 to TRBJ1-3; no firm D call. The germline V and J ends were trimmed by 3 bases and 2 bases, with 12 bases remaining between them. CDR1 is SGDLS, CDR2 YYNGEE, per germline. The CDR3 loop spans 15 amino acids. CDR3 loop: CASSAARDTGNTIYF. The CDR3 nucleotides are TGTGCCAGCAGCGCAGCAAGGGATACTGGAAACACCATATATTTT. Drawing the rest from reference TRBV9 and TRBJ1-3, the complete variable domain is DSGVTQTPKHLITATGQRVTLRCSPRSGDLSVYWYQQSLDQGLQFLIQYYNGEERAKGNILERFSAQQFPDLHSELNLSSLELGDSALYFCASSAARDTGNTIYFGEGSWLTVV.

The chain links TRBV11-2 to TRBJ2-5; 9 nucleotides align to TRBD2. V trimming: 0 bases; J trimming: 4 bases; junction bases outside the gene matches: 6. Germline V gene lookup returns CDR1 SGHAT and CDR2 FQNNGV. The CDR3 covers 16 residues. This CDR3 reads CASSLEASGALETQYF. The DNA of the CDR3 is TGTGCCAGCAGCTTAGAGGCTAGCGGGGCCCTAGAGACCCAGTACTTC.

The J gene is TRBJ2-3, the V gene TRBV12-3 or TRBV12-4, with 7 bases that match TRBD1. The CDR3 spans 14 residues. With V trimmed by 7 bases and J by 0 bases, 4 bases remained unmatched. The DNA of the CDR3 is TGTGCCAGCACCTCGACAGGGAGCACAGATACGCAGTATTTT. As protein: CASTSTGSTDTQYF.

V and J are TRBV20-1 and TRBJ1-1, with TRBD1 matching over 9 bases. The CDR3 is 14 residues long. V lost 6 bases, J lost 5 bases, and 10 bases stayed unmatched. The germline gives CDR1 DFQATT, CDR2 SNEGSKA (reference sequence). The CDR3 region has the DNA TGCAGTGCCCCGCGGGACAGGGAGGTAACTGAAGCTTTCTTT. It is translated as CSAPRDREVTEAFF.

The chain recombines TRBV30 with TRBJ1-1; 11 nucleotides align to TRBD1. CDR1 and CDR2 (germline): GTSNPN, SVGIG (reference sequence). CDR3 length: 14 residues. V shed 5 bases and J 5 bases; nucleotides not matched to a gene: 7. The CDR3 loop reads CAWVPGTGGTEAFF. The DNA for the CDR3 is TGTGCCTGGGTGCCCGGGACAGGGGGAACTGAAGCTTTCTTT.

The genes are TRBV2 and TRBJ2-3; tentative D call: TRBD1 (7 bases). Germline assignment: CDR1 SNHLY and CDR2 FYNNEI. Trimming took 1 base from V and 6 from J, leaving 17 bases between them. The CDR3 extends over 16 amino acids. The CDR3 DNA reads TGTGCCAGCAGTGAAGGCAGGGGGGCGGCTGGGGATACGCAGTATTTT. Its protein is CASSEGRGAAGDTQYF. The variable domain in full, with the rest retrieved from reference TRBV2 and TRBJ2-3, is EPEVTQTPSHQVTQMGQEVILRCVPISNHLYFYWYRQILGQKVEFLVSFYNNEISEKSEIFDDQFSVERPDGSNFTLKIRSTKLEDSAMYFCASSEGRGAAGDTQYFGPGTRLTVL.

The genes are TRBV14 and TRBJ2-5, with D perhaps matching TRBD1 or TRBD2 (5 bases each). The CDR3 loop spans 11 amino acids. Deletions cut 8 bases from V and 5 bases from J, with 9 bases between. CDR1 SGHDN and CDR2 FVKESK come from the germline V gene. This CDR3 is CASGEGETQYF. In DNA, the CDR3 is TGTGCCAGCGGCGAGGGGGAGACCCAGTACTTC.

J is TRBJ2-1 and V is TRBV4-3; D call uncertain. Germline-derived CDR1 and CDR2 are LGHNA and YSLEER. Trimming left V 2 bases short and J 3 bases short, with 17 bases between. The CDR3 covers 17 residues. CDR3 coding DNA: TGCGCCAGCAGCCAAACGTTCAGAGAACAAGTCTACAATGAGCAGTTCTTC. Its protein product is CASSQTFREQVYNEQFF.

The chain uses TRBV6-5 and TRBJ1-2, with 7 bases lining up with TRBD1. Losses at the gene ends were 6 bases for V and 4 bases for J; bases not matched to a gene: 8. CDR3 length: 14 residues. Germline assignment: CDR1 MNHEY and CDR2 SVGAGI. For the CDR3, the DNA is TGTGCCAGCAGCCCTTCACAGGGGAGCTATGGCTACACCTTC. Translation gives CASSPSQGSYGYTF.

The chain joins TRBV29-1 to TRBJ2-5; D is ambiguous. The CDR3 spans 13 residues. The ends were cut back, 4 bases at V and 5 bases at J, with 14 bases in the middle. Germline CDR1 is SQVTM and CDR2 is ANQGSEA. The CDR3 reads CSVGISGRETQYF. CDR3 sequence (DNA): TGCAGCGTTGGGATTTCGGGTAGGGAGACCCAGTACTTC.

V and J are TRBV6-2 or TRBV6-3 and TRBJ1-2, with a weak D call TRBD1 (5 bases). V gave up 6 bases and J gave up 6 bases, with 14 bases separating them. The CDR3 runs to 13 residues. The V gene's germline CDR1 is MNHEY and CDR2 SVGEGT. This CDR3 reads CASSPGTLHGYTF. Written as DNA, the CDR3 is TGTGCCAGCAGCCCCGGGACGCTCCATGGCTACACCTTC.

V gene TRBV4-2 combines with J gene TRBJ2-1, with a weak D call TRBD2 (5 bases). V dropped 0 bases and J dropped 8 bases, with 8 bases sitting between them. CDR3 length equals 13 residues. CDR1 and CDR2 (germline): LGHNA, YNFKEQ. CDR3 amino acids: CASSQEVGDEQFF. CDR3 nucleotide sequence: TGTGCCAGCAGCCAAGAGGTCGGGGATGAGCAGTTCTTC.

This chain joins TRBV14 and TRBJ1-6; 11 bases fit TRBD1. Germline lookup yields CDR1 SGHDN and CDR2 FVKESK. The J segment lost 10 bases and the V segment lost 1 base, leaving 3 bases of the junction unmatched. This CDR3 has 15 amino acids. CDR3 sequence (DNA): TGTGCCAGCAGCCAAGGATGGACAGGGGGCTCACCCCTCCACTTT. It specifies CASSQGWTGGSPLHF.

CDR3 in amino acids: CASSWGQGAWEQYF. The CDR3 coding sequence is TGTGCCAGCAGTTGGGGACAGGGGGCTTGGGAGCAGTACTTC. The chain couples TRBV27 to TRBJ2-7; 12 positions match TRBD1. The length of the CDR3 is 14 residues. Germline-derived CDR1 and CDR2 are MNHEY and SMNVEV (reference sequence). With 4 bases clipped from V and 7 bases from J, the junction kept 5 bases outside the gene matches.

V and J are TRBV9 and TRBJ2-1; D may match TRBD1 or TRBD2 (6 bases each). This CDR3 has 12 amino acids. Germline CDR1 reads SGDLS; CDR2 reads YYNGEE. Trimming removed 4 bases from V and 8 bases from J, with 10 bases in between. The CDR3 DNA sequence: TGTGCCAGCAGCCAGAGGGGGGATGAGCAGTTCTTC. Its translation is CASSQRGDEQFF.

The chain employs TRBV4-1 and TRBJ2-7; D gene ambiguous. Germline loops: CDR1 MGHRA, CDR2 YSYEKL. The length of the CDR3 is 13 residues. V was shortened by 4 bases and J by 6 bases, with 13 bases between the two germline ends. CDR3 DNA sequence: TGCGCCAGCAGCCTACAGACGGTTTCCGAGCAGTACTTC. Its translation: CASSLQTVSEQYF.

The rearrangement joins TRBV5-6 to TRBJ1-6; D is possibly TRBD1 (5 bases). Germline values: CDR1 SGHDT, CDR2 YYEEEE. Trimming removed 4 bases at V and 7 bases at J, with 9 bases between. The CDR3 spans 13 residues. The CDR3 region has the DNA TGTGCCAGCAGCCGGGACCGAAATTCACCCCTCCACTTT. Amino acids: CASSRDRNSPLHF.